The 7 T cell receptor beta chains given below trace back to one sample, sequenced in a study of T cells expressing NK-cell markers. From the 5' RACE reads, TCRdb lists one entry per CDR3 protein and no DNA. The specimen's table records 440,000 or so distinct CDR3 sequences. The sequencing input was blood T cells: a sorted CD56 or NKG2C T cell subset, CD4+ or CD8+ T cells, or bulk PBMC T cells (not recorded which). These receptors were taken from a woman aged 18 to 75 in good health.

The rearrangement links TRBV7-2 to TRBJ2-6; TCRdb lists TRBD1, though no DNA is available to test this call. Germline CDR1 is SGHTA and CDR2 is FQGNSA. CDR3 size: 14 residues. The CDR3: CAGGPRSGANVLTF.

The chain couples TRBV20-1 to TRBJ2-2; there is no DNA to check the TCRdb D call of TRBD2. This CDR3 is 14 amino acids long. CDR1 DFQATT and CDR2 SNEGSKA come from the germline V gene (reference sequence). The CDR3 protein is CSARARSEAGELFF.

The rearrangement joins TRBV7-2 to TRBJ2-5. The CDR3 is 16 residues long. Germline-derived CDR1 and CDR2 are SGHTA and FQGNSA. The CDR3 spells CASSLISTTPQETQYF. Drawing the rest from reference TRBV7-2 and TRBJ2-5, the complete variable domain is GAGVSQSPSNKVTEKGKDVELRCDPISGHTALYWYRQSLGQGLEFLIYFQGNSAPDKSGLPSDRFSAERTGGSVSTLTIQRTQQEDSAVYLCASSLISTTPQETQYFGPGTRLLVL.

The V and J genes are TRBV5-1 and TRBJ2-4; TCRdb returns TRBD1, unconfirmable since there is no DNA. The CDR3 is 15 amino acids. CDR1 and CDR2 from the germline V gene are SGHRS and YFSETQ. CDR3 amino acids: CASSFGILAKNIQYF.

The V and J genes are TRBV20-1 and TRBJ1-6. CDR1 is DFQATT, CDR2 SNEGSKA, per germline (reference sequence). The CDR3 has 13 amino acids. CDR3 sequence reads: CSAESSYNSPLHF.

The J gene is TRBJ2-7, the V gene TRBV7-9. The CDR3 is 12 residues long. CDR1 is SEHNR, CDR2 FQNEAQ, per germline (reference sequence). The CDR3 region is CASSFLGSEQYF.

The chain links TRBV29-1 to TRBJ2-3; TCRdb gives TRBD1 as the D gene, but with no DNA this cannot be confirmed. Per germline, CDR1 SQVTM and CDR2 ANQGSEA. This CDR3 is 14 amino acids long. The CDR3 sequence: CSVEVRGVGGTQYF.